These 30 T cell receptor beta chains share one sample of origin, sequenced in a study of CD8 T cells in ankylosing spondylitis. Overall study findings and caveats: Seemingly characteristic of ankylosing spondylitis blood was a TCR beta motif consisting of several highly homologous variants.

TCRdb fed the 5' RACE reads into MiXCR, producing one record per CDR3 protein. The profile covers 330,000 or so distinct CDR3 sequences, with around 7.6% appearing a single time and about 14% taken by the ten largest. The antigens of these receptors remain unknown. The sample consisted of blood, either unsorted or a sorted T cell fraction (not recorded which). The receptor set was obtained from a male donor with ankylosing spondylitis.

This clonotype was recorded many times. The chain uses TRBV12-3 or TRBV12-4 and TRBJ2-3; D unresolved. The CDR3 covers 15 residues. Trimming cost V 3 bases and J 2 bases, with 12 bases left between them. CDR3 in DNA: TGTGCCAGCAGTTTGGCCTACCAAACCACAGATACGCAGTATTTT. Protein sequence: CASSLAYQTTDTQYF.

This clonotype was counted between two and nine times. This chain joins TRBV4-3 and TRBJ1-2; no clear D. Between the trimmed V and J ends, which lost 1 base and 4 bases, there was a span of 16 bases. Per germline, CDR1 LGHNA and CDR2 YSLEER. The CDR3 spans 16 residues. CDR3 in amino acids: CASSQARVREGYGYTF. CDR3 DNA sequence: TGCGCCAGCAGCCAAGCTCGGGTTAGGGAAGGCTATGGCTACACCTTC.

This clonotype was picked up many times. The genes are TRBV29-1 and TRBJ1-4, with a weak D call TRBD1 (6 bases). Germline loops: CDR1 SQVTM, CDR2 ANQGSEA. The CDR3 has 11 residues. Trimming shortened V by 2 bases and J by 8 bases, and 6 bases separated the two germline ends. The CDR3, as DNA: TGCAGCGTTGAAACAGGGGAAAAACTGTTTTTT. This gives the protein CSVETGEKLFF.

This clonotype has more than one count but fewer than ten. The genes are TRBV20-1 and TRBJ2-1; TRBD2 aligns across 8 bases. Germline CDR1 and CDR2: DFQATT and SNEGSKA (reference sequence). The CDR3 is 16 residues long. The V segment lost 0 bases and the J segment 4 bases; nucleotides outside the gene matches: 8. The DNA for the CDR3 is TGCAGTGCTAGAGACCAGCGGGAGAAAACATACAATGAGCAGTTCTTC. It is translated as CSARDQREKTYNEQFF.

This clonotype was seen a few times. The chain recombines TRBV6-2 or TRBV6-3 with TRBJ2-1; D gene ambiguous. The V end lost 5 bases, the J end lost 8 bases, and 16 bases lay between the germline ends. The CDR3 has 14 residues. In germline, CDR1 is MNHEY, CDR2 SVGEGT. In DNA form, the CDR3 reads TGTGCCAGCAGTCCCTGGGCTAGTGGGGATGAGCAGTTCTTC. It translates to CASSPWASGDEQFF.

At least ten counts were recorded for this clonotype. V is TRBV28 and J is TRBJ2-7, with 8 bases aligning to TRBD2. Germline assignment: CDR1 MDHEN and CDR2 SYDVKM. The CDR3 has 15 residues. The V gene end was trimmed by 6 bases and the J gene end by 2 bases; junction bases not matched to a gene: 9. CDR3 region: CASRRPWREAYEQYF. CDR3 bases: TGTGCCAGCAGGCGCCCATGGCGGGAGGCCTACGAGCAGTACTTC. The full variable domain, rest sourced from reference TRBV28 and TRBJ2-7, is DVKVTQSSRYLVKRTGEKVFLECVQDMDHENMFWYRQDPGLGLRLIYFSYDVKMKEKGDIPEGYSVSREKKERFSLILESASTNQTSMYLCASRRPWREAYEQYFGPGTRLTVT.

This clonotype was counted only a few times. Here the CDR3 DNA reads TGCGCCAGCAGCTTCCCAGGCGGATCCTACGAGCAGTACTTC. Encoded protein: CASSFPGGSYEQYF. The chain has TRBV5-1 and TRBJ2-7; no firm D call. Per the germline V gene, CDR1 is SGHRS and CDR2 is YFSETQ. The CDR3 is made up of 14 amino acids. V shed 2 bases and J shed 1 base, with 10 bases lying between them.

The table lists this clonotype with a few counts. V gene TRBV5-1 combines with J gene TRBJ2-1; D is perhaps TRBD2 (5 bases). V lost 4 bases and J lost 2, with 10 bases in between. Per germline, CDR1 SGHRS and CDR2 YFSETQ. The CDR3 has 14 residues. CDR3 in amino acids: CASSPEAAYNEQFF. CDR3 DNA sequence: TGCGCCAGCAGCCCGGAGGCGGCCTACAATGAGCAGTTCTTC. Looking up the rest from reference TRBV5-1 and TRBJ2-1 gives the full variable domain: KAGVTQTPRYLIKTRGQQVTLSCSPISGHRSVSWYQQTPGQGLQFLFEYFSETQRNKGNFPGRFSGRQFSNSRSEMNVSTLELGDSALYLCASSPEAAYNEQFFGPGTRLTVL.

This clonotype showed up many times. The chain uses TRBV5-1 and TRBJ1-1; D perhaps matches TRBD1 (6 bases). Germline lookup yields CDR1 SGHRS and CDR2 YFSETQ. The V end lost 0 bases, the J end lost 0 bases, and 12 bases lay between the germline ends. This CDR3 has 16 residues. The CDR3 DNA is TGCGCCAGCAGCTTGGTCAGGGGAAGGGTGAACACTGAAGCTTTCTTT. Translating it yields CASSLVRGRVNTEAFF. The full variable domain, with the rest looked up from reference TRBV5-1 and TRBJ1-1, is KAGVTQTPRYLIKTRGQQVTLSCSPISGHRSVSWYQQTPGQGLQFLFEYFSETQRNKGNFPGRFSGRQFSNSRSEMNVSTLELGDSALYLCASSLVRGRVNTEAFFGQGTRLTVV.

The chain couples TRBV20-1 to TRBJ1-1; unclear D gene. This CDR3 is built from 13 residues. Germline V gives CDR1 DFQATT, CDR2 SNEGSKA (reference sequence). Trimming took 1 base from V and 2 from J, leaving 8 bases between them. CDR3 sequence reads: CSARVPRNTEAFF. The CDR3 bases are TGCAGTGCTAGAGTTCCTAGAAACACTGAAGCTTTCTTT.

At least ten counts were recorded for this clonotype. This chain uses TRBV5-1 with TRBJ1-1; 8 nucleotides align to TRBD1. With V trimmed by 0 bases and J by 6 bases, 7 bases remained unmatched. CDR1 is SGHRS and CDR2 is YFSETQ in the germline V gene. The CDR3 extends over 15 amino acids. The CDR3 loop reads CASSLAGQGSAEAFF. Here the CDR3 DNA reads TGCGCCAGCAGCTTGGCAGGACAGGGTTCTGCTGAAGCTTTCTTT.

This clonotype was observed many times. The J gene is TRBJ1-1, the V gene TRBV29-1; D remains unclear. CDR1 and CDR2 (germline): SQVTM, ANQGSEA. CDR3 size: 11 residues. Deletions cut 4 bases from V and 3 bases from J, with 6 bases between. The CDR3 region has the DNA TGCAGCGTTGCCATGGACACTGAAGCTTTCTTT. Protein: CSVAMDTEAFF. Filled out from reference TRBV29-1 and TRBJ1-1, the complete variable domain reads SAVISQKPSRDICQRGTSLTIQCQVDSQVTMMFWYRQQPGQSLTLIATANQGSEATYESGFVIDKFPISRPNLTFSTLTVSNMSPEDSSIYLCSVAMDTEAFFGQGTRLTVV.

This clonotype was counted at least ten times. The chain links TRBV5-1 to TRBJ2-2; the match to TRBD1 covers 8 bases. The V and J ends lost 4 bases and 6 bases, in that order; junction bases with no gene match: 5. The CDR3 consists of 14 residues. The V gene's germline CDR1 is SGHRS and CDR2 YFSETQ. CDR3 DNA: TGCGCCAGCAGCGAACCAGGGGGCCCCGGGGAGCTGTTTTTT. It translates to CASSEPGGPGELFF.

Only a few counts were recorded for this clonotype. The chain carries TRBV5-1 and TRBJ2-2, with 7 bases fitting TRBD1. With V trimmed by 4 bases and J by 5 bases, 8 bases remained unmatched. CDR1 and CDR2 (germline): SGHRS, YFSETQ. This CDR3 region has 15 residues. CDR3 in amino acids: CASSPTGERTGELFF. For the CDR3, the DNA is TGCGCCAGCAGCCCTACAGGGGAAAGGACCGGGGAGCTGTTTTTT.

This clonotype was counted ten times or more. This chain joins TRBV6-1 and TRBJ2-7, with D possibly being TRBD1 (6 bases). The CDR3 is 14 residues long. Trimming removed 6 bases at V and 0 bases at J, with 12 bases between. Germline V gene lookup returns CDR1 MNHNS and CDR2 SASEGT. The CDR3 sequence is CASSPGVSSYEQYF. CDR3 in DNA: TGTGCCAGCAGCCCAGGGGTAAGCTCCTACGAGCAGTACTTC.

This clonotype was detected only a few times. The chain combines TRBV9 with TRBJ2-3; 16 nucleotides align to TRBD2. The germline V gene has CDR1 SGDLS and CDR2 YYNGEE. V was pared by 2 bases and J by 3 bases, with 12 bases of the junction left unmatched. The CDR3 runs 20 residues. The CDR3 region has the DNA TGTGCCAGCAGCGTCCCGGGACTAGCGGGAGGGCCCTCTTGGACAGATACGCAGTATTTT. This gives the protein CASSVPGLAGGPSWTDTQYF.

The rearrangement uses TRBV21-1 and TRBJ2-1; TRBD1 is the table's D call and was not checked against the DNA. TRBV21-1 constitutes a pseudogene. CDR3 length: 19 amino acids. CDR3 protein: CASSKARWKGALSYNEQFF. The CDR3 DNA reads as TGTGCCAGCAGCAAAGCTAGGTGGAAAGGGGCTCTCTCCTACAATGAGCAGTTCTTC.

Regarding this clonotype: A read error may account for a junction end that differs from germline. The genes are TRBV27 and TRBJ2-2, with 7 bases aligning to TRBD2. CDR1 is MNHEY, CDR2 SMNVEV, per germline (reference sequence). The CDR3 totals 15 residues. CDR3 region: CSSSPAGWGPGELFF. DNA of the CDR3: TGTTCCAGCAGTCCAGCGGGGTGGGGACCCGGGGAGCTGTTTTTT.

The sample holds a few counts of this clonotype. The chain combines TRBV7-2 with TRBJ1-1; 8 bases align to TRBD1. CDR1 is SGHTA and CDR2 is FQGNSA in the germline V gene. The V segment lost 7 bases and the J segment 4 bases; nucleotides outside the gene matches: 8. This CDR3 is built from 14 residues. The CDR3 region is CASISTGGATEAFF. The CDR3 region has the DNA TGTGCCAGCATCTCAACAGGGGGGGCCACTGAAGCTTTCTTT.

Only a few counts were recorded for this clonotype. The rearrangement links TRBV15 to TRBJ2-5; 8 bases are shared with TRBD2. Trimming removed 8 bases from V and 3 bases from J; junction bases left unmatched: 8. The germline V gene encodes CDR1 LNHNV and CDR2 YYDKDF (reference sequence). The CDR3 extends over 14 amino acids. The CDR3 DNA sequence: TGTGCCACCGGGCAGCGGGAGTGGGAAGAGACCCAGTACTTC. It is translated as CATGQREWEETQYF.

The V gene is TRBV18, the J gene TRBJ2-3; D is unresolved. The ends were cut back, 2 bases at V and 6 bases at J, with 9 bases in the middle. Germline V gives CDR1 KGHSH, CDR2 LQKENI. There are 13 residues in the CDR3. The CDR3: CASSPEVWDTQYF. DNA for the CDR3: TGTGCCAGCTCACCAGAGGTCTGGGATACGCAGTATTTT.

The chain employs TRBV7-2 and TRBJ2-7; the D is unclear. CDR1 is SGHTA and CDR2 is FQGNSA in the germline V gene. V lost 5 bases, J lost 6 bases, and 11 bases lay in between. This CDR3 spans 12 amino acids. CDR3 DNA sequence: TGTGCCAGCAGCACCAGGCTGGGCGAGCAGTACTTC. Protein: CASSTRLGEQYF.

The rearrangement links TRBV28 to TRBJ2-7; D could derive from TRBD1 or TRBD2 (5 bases each). The CDR3 is made up of 16 amino acids. Germline CDR1 reads MDHEN; CDR2 reads SYDVKM. The V gene lost 1 base and the J gene lost 5 bases, with 18 bases spanning the gap. CDR3 protein: CASSLSLGRVMDEQYF. The CDR3 DNA reads as TGTGCCAGCAGTTTATCACTAGGCAGGGTTATGGACGAGCAGTACTTC.

The chain joins TRBV28 to TRBJ2-1; tentatively, D is TRBD2 (6 bases). With 7 bases removed from V and 6 bases from J, the gap between germline ends came to 22 bases. This CDR3 comprises 16 residues. The germline V gene has CDR1 MDHEN and CDR2 SYDVKM. CDR3 amino acids: CASTGAGDSSRNEQFF. The CDR3 nucleotides are TGTGCCAGCACCGGAGCGGGTGACAGTTCTCGCAATGAGCAGTTCTTC.

The chain employs TRBV6-1 and TRBJ2-7; the D gene is possibly TRBD1 (6 bases). V shed 7 bases and J shed 4 bases, with 20 bases lying between them. Germline V gives CDR1 MNHNS, CDR2 SASEGT. This CDR3 comprises 15 residues. In nucleotides, the CDR3 is TGTGCCAGCAAGGGGCCTAGGGGCAGGGGATACGAGCAGTACTTC. Translation gives CASKGPRGRGYEQYF.

The chain carries TRBV10-2 and TRBJ2-1; 9 nucleotides align to TRBD2. This CDR3 has 15 residues. V shed 8 bases and J 2 bases; nucleotides not matched to a gene: 7. Germline V gene lookup returns CDR1 WSHSY and CDR2 SAAADI. The CDR3 DNA sequence: TGCGCCAGCTTGCCGGGACTAGCAGCCTACAATGAGCAGTTCTTC. The encoded protein is CASLPGLAAYNEQFF.

This clonotype was observed a few times. The J gene is TRBJ1-2, the V gene TRBV5-1, with D maybe TRBD1 (6 bases). The length of the CDR3 is 14 residues. Germline V gene lookup returns CDR1 SGHRS and CDR2 YFSETQ. V dropped 4 bases and J dropped 0 bases, with 10 bases sitting between them. The CDR3 DNA reads as TGCGCCAGCAGCAACACAGGGACTAACTATGGCTACACCTTC. Translated, it gives CASSNTGTNYGYTF.

The table lists this clonotype with a few counts. The chain has TRBV6-1 and TRBJ2-2; 7 bases agree with TRBD2. Germline V gene data show CDR1 as MNHNS and CDR2 as SASEGT. The CDR3 runs to 15 residues. The V segment lost 6 bases and the J segment 7 bases; nucleotides outside the gene matches: 11. CDR3 sequence reads: CASSLPGPGGGELFF. Here the CDR3 DNA reads TGTGCCAGCAGCCTCCCCGGCCCGGGGGGCGGGGAGCTGTTTTTT.

J is TRBJ2-7 and V is TRBV10-2, with D possibly matching TRBD2 (6 bases). CDR1 is WSHSY, CDR2 SAAADI, per germline. V dropped 8 bases and J dropped 3 bases, with 11 bases sitting between them. The CDR3 covers 12 residues. The CDR3 DNA sequence: TGCGCCAGCCTTAGCGGAAGCTACGAGCAGTACTTC. Translating it yields CASLSGSYEQYF.

The rearrangement links TRBV11-1 to TRBJ2-3, with TRBD2 identical over 9 bases. There are 18 residues in the CDR3. Germline-derived CDR1 and CDR2 are SGHAT and FQDESV (reference sequence). Trimming cost V 1 base and J 6 bases; bases outside gene matches: 14. The CDR3 here is CASSLVWSASGVADTQYF. CDR3 DNA sequence: TGTGCCAGCAGCTTAGTATGGAGTGCTAGCGGGGTCGCTGATACGCAGTATTTT.